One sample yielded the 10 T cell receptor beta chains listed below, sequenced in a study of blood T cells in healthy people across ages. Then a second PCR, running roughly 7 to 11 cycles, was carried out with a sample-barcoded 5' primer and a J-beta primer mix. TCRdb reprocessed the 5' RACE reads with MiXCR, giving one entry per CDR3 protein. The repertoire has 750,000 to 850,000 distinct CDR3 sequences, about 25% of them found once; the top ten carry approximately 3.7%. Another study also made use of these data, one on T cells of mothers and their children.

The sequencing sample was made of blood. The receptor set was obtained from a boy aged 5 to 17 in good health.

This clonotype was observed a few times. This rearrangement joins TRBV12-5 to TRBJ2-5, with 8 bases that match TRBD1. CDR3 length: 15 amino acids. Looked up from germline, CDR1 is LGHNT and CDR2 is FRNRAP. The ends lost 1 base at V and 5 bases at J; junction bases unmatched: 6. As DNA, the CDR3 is TGTGCTAGTGGTTTGGGACAGGGGTCCGGGGAGACCCAGTACTTC. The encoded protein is CASGLGQGSGETQYF.

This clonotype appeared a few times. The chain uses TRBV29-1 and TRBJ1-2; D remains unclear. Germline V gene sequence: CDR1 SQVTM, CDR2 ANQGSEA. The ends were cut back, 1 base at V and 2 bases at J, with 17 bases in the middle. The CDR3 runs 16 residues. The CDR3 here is CSVEANPPSRNYGYTF. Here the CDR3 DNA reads TGCAGCGTTGAAGCCAATCCCCCCTCCCGGAACTATGGCTACACCTTC.

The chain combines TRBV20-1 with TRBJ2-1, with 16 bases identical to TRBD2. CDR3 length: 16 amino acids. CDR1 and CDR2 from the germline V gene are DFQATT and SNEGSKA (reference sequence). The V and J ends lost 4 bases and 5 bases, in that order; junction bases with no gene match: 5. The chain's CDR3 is CSATPGLAGGHNEQFF. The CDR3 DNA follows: TGCAGTGCTACGCCGGGACTAGCGGGGGGGCACAATGAGCAGTTCTTC.

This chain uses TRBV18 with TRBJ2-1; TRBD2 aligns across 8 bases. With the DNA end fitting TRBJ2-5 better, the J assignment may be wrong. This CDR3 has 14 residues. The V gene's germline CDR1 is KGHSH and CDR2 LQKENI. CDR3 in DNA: TGTGCCAGCTCACCCGGACTAGCAATAGAGACCCAGTACTTC. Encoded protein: CASSPGLAIETQYF.

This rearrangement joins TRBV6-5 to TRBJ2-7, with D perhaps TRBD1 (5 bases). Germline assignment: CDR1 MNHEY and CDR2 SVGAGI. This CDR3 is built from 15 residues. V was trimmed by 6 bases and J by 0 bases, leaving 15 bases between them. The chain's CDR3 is CASRLSLTDSYEQYF. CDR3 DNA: TGTGCCAGCAGATTGTCCCTGACAGACTCCTACGAGCAGTACTTC.

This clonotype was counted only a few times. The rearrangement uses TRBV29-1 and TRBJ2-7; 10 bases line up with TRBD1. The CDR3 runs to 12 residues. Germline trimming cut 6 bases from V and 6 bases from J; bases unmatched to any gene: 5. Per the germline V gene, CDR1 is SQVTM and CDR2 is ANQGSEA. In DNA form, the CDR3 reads TGCAGCGTGAGACAGGGGGCCCTCGAGCAGTACTTC. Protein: CSVRQGALEQYF.

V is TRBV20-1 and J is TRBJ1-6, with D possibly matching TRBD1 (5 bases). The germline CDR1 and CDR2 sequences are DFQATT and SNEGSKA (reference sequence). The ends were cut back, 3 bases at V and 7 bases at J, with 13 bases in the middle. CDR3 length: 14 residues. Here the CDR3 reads CSASSGGENSPLHF. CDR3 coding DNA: TGCAGTGCTAGTTCCGGGGGAGAAAATTCACCCCTCCACTTT.

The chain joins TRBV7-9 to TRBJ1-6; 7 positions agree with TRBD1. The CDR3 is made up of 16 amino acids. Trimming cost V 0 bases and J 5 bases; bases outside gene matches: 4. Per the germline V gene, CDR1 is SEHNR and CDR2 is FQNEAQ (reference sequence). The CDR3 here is CASSLAGDSDNSPLHF. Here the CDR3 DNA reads TGTGCCAGCAGCTTAGCCGGGGACAGCGATAATTCACCCCTCCACTTT. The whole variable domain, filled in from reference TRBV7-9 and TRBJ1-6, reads DTGVSQNPRHKITKRGQNVTFRCDPISEHNRLYWYRQTLGQGPEFLTYFQNEAQLEKSRLLSDRFSAERPKGSFSTLEIQRTEQGDSAMYLCASSLAGDSDNSPLHFGNGTRLTVT.

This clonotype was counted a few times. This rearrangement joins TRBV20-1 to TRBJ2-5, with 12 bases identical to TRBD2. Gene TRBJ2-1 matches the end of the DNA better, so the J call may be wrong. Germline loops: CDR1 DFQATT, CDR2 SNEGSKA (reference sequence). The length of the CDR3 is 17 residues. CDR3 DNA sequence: TGCAGTGCCGACACAATTAGACTAGCGGGAGATAACAATGAGCAGTTCTTC. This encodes CSADTIRLAGDNNEQFF.

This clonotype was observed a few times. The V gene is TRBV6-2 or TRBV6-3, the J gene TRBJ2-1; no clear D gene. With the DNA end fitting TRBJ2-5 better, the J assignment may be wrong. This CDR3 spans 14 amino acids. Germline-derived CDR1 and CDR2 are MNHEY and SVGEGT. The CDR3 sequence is CASSYSIDQETQYF. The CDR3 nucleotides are TGTGCCAGCAGTTACTCGATCGATCAGGAGACCCAGTACTTC.